Below, 10 T cell receptor beta chains from the same sample are listed, as sequenced in a study of Ad26.COV2.S vaccination and SARS-CoV-2 variants. Stated treatment: around 19 received Ad26.COV2.S at low or high dose, single or two shots; roughly five received placebo; per-sample allocation not given. Sampling occurred on day 63 after the first vaccine or placebo injection. This table comes from immunoSEQ multiplex PCR, and its TCRdb copy is limited to in-frame clones, with some not included. The sample has about 400,000 clones, approximately 86% seen once. Here the sequenced sample was peripheral blood, taken in a trial of Ad26.COV2.S vaccine versus placebo. Every receptor here comes from a person aged 18-60 years who received the Ad26.COV2.S COVID-19 vaccine or a placebo.

V usage is TRBV7-2 and J usage is TRBJ1-2, with D hard to call. Germline lookup yields CDR1 SGHTA and CDR2 FQGNSA. Trimming took 0 bases from V and 7 from J, leaving 18 bases between them. The CDR3 extends over 16 amino acids. The CDR3 DNA sequence: TGTGCCAGCAGCTTAGCGGCTCAAGGAGTAATGTCTGGCTACACCTTC. The encoded protein is CASSLAAQGVMSGYTF.

The rearrangement joins TRBV10-2 to TRBJ2-7; possibly TRBD1 for D (5 bases). This CDR3 has 14 amino acids. Germline loops: CDR1 WSHSY, CDR2 SAAADI. Trimming removed 4 bases from V and 6 bases from J, with 16 bases in between. CDR3 nucleotides: TGCGCCAGCAGTGTGACTCAGGGTTCAGCCGAGCAGTACTTC. Protein sequence: CASSVTQGSAEQYF.

The rearrangement links TRBV6-2 or TRBV6-3 to TRBJ2-7; D gene ambiguous. The V gene lost 0 bases and the J gene lost 0 bases, with 15 bases spanning the gap. CDR3 length equals 17 residues. Germline V gives CDR1 MNHEY, CDR2 SVGEGT. CDR3 nucleotide sequence: TGTGCCAGCAGTTACTCGATGGGTCTGCCTCTCTCCTACGAGCAGTACTTC. Protein product: CASSYSMGLPLSYEQYF.

The chain carries TRBV6-5 and TRBJ2-1; 8 bases agree with TRBD2. Trimming took 4 bases from V and 7 from J; bases not matched to a gene: 9. The germline CDR1 and CDR2 sequences are MNHEY and SVGAGI. The length of the CDR3 is 15 residues. The DNA of the CDR3 is TGTGCCAGCAGTTCCTATGCGGGGGGCTTAAATGAGCAGTTCTTC. Amino acid sequence: CASSSYAGGLNEQFF.

This clone was picked up one time. V usage is TRBV5-6 and J usage is TRBJ1-5; 12 nucleotides line up with TRBD1. V dropped 4 bases and J dropped 7; count of bases not matched to a gene: 3. Per germline, CDR1 SGHDT and CDR2 YYEEEE. This CDR3 spans 14 amino acids. The CDR3 reads CASSRDRGLQPQHF. The CDR3 DNA reads TGTGCCAGCAGCCGGGACAGGGGGCTCCAGCCCCAGCATTTT.

This clone has more than one count but fewer than ten. This chain connects TRBV5-4 to TRBJ2-3, with D perhaps matching TRBD2 (6 bases). The V gene's germline CDR1 is SGHNT and CDR2 YYREEE (reference sequence). The CDR3 is 14 residues long. Trimming took off 3 bases at V and 4 bases at J, with 12 bases between the two ends. CDR3 region: CASSSTSFPDTQYF. CDR3 DNA: TGTGCCAGCAGCTCGACTAGTTTCCCAGATACGCAGTATTTT.

The chain has TRBV11-2 and TRBJ2-7, with 8 bases matching TRBD1. V shed 6 bases, J shed 4 bases, and the junction held 11 bases outside the gene matches. The CDR3 length is 15 residues. CDR1 SGHAT and CDR2 FQNNGV come from the germline V gene. This CDR3 reads CASRSRGRGLYEQYF. The CDR3 DNA follows: TGTGCCAGCAGGTCTAGGGGCAGGGGGCTTTACGAGCAGTACTTC.

The chain links TRBV5-1 to TRBJ2-3; TRBD1 matches at 10 bases. Per the germline V gene, CDR1 is SGHRS and CDR2 is YFSETQ. The CDR3 runs 15 residues. V trimming: 0 bases; J trimming: 5 bases; junction bases outside the gene matches: 3. In DNA form, the CDR3 reads TGCGCCAGCAGCTTGGGGGGGACAGGGGAAGATACGCAGTATTTT. Amino acid sequence: CASSLGGTGEDTQYF.

The CDR3 spells CASSQLISGNTIYF. The CDR3, as DNA: TGCGCCAGCAGCCAGTTGATCTCTGGAAACACCATATATTTT. The chain is built from TRBV4-1 and TRBJ1-3; no reliable D call. V was clipped by 3 bases and J by 0 bases, with 6 bases between them. The CDR3 is 14 residues long. CDR1 and CDR2 (germline): MGHRA, YSYEKL.

The gene calls are TRBV5-4 and TRBJ2-7; the D gene is possibly TRBD1 (6 bases). Trimming stripped 0 bases from V and 2 bases from J, with 12 bases between. The CDR3 sequence is 15 residues long. Germline V CDR1 and CDR2: SGHNT, YYREEE (reference sequence). This CDR3 is CASSLEARGPYEQYF. Written as DNA, the CDR3 is TGTGCCAGCAGCTTGGAAGCCAGGGGTCCCTACGAGCAGTACTTC.